A selection of T cell receptor beta chains follows, all from one sample in a study of blood T cell repertoires in COVID-19. Method: immunoSEQ multiplex PCR; TCRdb's copy keeps in-frame clones and lacks some. The table records some 120,000 clones, around 90% of them present only once. Sequencing used peripheral blood. The origin of the receptors is a man in his fifties with active COVID-19. Both conserved end residues are trimmed from each CDR3. The order of the fields is V gene, J gene, CDR3 protein.

v_gene: TRBV7-2; j_gene: TRBJ2-5; CDR3aa: ASSLPRTSGGAGQTQY
v_gene: TRBV11-3; j_gene: TRBJ2-3; CDR3aa: ASSSSQGVAGDTQY
v_gene: TRBV7-9; j_gene: TRBJ2-2; CDR3aa: ASSQKPTGGTGELF
v_gene: TRBV25-1; j_gene: TRBJ2-1; CDR3aa: ASSEYIDRNEQF
v_gene: TRBV10-3; j_gene: TRBJ2-7; CDR3aa: AIRDRPYEQY
v_gene: TRBV4-1; j_gene: TRBJ2-2; CDR3aa: ASSRDGRTGELF
v_gene: TRBV5-1; j_gene: TRBJ2-5; CDR3aa: ASSWSGSQQETQY
v_gene: TRBV7-9; j_gene: TRBJ2-1; CDR3aa: ASSFPVLSGRKAYNEQF
v_gene: TRBV7-9; j_gene: TRBJ1-5; CDR3aa: ASSRGTGQYSNQPQH
v_gene: TRBV2; j_gene: TRBJ1-5; CDR3aa: ASSEATRSGQPQH
v_gene: TRBV9; j_gene: TRBJ2-3; CDR3aa: ASSPTSGRGDTQY
v_gene: TRBV3-1/TRBV3-2; j_gene: TRBJ1-3; CDR3aa: ASSLTWGKGNTIY
v_gene: TRBV12-1; j_gene: TRBJ2-5; CDR3aa: ANLPLAAGDRQETQY
v_gene: TRBV5-1; j_gene: TRBJ2-1; CDR3aa: ASTQGTGLNEQF
v_gene: TRBV24-1; j_gene: TRBJ2-1; CDR3aa: ATSPASESNEQF
v_gene: TRBV27; j_gene: TRBJ2-1; CDR3aa: ASSAGGSSYNEQF
v_gene: TRBV3-1/TRBV3-2; j_gene: TRBJ2-4; CDR3aa: ASSHIRGVAKNIQY
v_gene: TRBV11-3; j_gene: TRBJ2-3; CDR3aa: ASSLQGPGLAGDSY
v_gene: TRBV11-2; j_gene: TRBJ1-5; CDR3aa: ASSHLSGQPQH
v_gene: TRBV5-1; j_gene: TRBJ1-6; CDR3aa: ASSLGGQYNSPLH
v_gene: TRBV5-5; j_gene: TRBJ2-1; CDR3aa: ASSPVIAVYNEQF
v_gene: TRBV3-1/TRBV3-2; j_gene: TRBJ2-6; CDR3aa: ASSQADRGGANVLT
v_gene: TRBV7-8; j_gene: TRBJ2-3; CDR3aa: ASRQPWEGGQDTQY
v_gene: TRBV19; j_gene: TRBJ1-1; CDR3aa: ASSIGSGRPTEAF
v_gene: TRBV27; j_gene: TRBJ1-2; CDR3aa: ASSRLTGGATNYGYT
v_gene: TRBV5-1; j_gene: TRBJ2-6; CDR3aa: ASSAPGQPSGANVLT
v_gene: TRBV4-1; j_gene: TRBJ2-3; CDR3aa: ASSQGVGAGDTQY
v_gene: TRBV4-1; j_gene: TRBJ2-2; CDR3aa: ASSQEGTRPTGELF
v_gene: TRBV19; j_gene: TRBJ1-1; CDR3aa: ASSITLLGTGDTEAF
v_gene: TRBV19; j_gene: TRBJ1-1; CDR3aa: ASSIRGDTEAF
v_gene: TRBV19; j_gene: TRBJ2-1; CDR3aa: ASRGTGTLARGNEQF
v_gene: TRBV2; j_gene: TRBJ2-1; CDR3aa: ASAGTGVPNEQF
v_gene: TRBV6-5; j_gene: TRBJ1-1; CDR3aa: ASSYSRQMNTEAF